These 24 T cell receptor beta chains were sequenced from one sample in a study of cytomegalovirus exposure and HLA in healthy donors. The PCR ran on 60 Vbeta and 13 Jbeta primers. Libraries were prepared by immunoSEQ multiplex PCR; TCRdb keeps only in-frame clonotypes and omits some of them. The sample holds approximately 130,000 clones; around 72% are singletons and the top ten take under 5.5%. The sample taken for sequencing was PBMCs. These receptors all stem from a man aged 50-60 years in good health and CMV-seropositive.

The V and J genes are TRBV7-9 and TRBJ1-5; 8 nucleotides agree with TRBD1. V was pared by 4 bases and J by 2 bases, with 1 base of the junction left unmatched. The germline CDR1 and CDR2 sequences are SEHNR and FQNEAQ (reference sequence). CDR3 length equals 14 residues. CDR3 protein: CASSSQGGNQPQHF. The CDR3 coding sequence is TGTGCCAGCAGCTCACAGGGGGGCAATCAGCCCCAGCATTTT.

The CDR3 nucleotides are TGTGCCAGCAGTCCCAGGCAGAGCTCCTACGAGCAGTACTTC. Residues: CASSPRQSSYEQYF. The V call is TRBV27, the J call TRBJ2-7; unclear D gene. Looked up from germline, CDR1 is MNHEY and CDR2 is SMNVEV (reference sequence). V was cut by 5 bases and J by 0 bases, with 11 bases left in between. The CDR3 is made up of 14 amino acids.

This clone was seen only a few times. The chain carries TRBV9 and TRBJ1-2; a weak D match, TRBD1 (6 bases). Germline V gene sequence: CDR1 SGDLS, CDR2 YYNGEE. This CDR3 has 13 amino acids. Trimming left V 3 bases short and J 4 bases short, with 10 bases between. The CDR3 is CASSGVGGYGYTF. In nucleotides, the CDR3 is TGTGCCAGCAGCGGTGTAGGGGGCTATGGCTACACCTTC. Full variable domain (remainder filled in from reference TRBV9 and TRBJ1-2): DSGVTQTPKHLITATGQRVTLRCSPRSGDLSVYWYQQSLDQGLQFLIQYYNGEERAKGNILERFSAQQFPDLHSELNLSSLELGDSALYFCASSGVGGYGYTFGSGTRLTVV.

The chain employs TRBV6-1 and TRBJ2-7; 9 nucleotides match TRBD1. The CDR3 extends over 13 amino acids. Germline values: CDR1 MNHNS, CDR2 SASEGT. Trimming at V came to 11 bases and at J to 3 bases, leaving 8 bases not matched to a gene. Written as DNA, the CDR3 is TGTGCCGGATCCCGGGACAGGGTCTACGAGCAGTACTTC. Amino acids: CAGSRDRVYEQYF.

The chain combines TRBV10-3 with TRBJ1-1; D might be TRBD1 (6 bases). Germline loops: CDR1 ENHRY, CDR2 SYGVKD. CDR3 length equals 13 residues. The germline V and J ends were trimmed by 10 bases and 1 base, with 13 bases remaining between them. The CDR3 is CAKKQGPNTEAFF. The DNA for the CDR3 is TGTGCCAAGAAACAGGGTCCGAACACTGAAGCTTTCTTT.

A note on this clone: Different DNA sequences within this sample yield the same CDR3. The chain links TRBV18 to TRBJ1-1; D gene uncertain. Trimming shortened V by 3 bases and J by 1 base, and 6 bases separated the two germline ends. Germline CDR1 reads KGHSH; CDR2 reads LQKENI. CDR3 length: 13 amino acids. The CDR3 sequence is CASSPYRNTEAFF. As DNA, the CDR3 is TGTGCCAGCTCACCGTACAGGAACACTGAAGCTTTCTTT.

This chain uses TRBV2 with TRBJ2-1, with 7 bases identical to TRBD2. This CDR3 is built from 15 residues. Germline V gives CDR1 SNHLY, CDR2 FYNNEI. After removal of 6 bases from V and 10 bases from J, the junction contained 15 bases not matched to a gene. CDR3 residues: CASSEHQISGVEQFF. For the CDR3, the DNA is TGTGCCAGCAGCGAGCATCAAATAAGCGGGGTCGAGCAGTTCTTC.

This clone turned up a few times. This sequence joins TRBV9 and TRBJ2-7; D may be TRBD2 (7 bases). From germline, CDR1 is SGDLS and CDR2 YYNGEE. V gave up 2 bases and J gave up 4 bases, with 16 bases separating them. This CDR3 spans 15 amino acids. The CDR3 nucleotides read TGTGCCAGCAGCGTCAGCACAGGGAGGGTTTACGAGCAGTACTTC. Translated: CASSVSTGRVYEQYF.

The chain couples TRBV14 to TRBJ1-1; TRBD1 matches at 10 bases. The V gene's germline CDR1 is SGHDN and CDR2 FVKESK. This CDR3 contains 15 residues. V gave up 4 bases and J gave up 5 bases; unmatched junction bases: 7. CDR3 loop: CASSRTGGGTTEAFF. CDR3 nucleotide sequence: TGTGCCAGCAGCCGGACAGGGGGAGGAACAACTGAAGCTTTCTTT.

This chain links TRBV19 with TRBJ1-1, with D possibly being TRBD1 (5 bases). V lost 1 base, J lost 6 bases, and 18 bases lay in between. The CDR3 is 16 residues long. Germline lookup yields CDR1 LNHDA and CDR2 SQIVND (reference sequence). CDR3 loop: CASSIGQDGGGAEAFF. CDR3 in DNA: TGTGCCAGTAGTATAGGGCAGGACGGCGGGGGAGCTGAAGCTTTCTTT.

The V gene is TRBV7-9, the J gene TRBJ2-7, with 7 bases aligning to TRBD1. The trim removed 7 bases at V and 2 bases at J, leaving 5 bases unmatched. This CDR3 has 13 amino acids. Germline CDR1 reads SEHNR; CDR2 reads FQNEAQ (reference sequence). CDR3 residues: CASTGGQAYEQYF. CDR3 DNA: TGTGCCAGCACCGGCGGACAGGCCTACGAGCAGTACTTC.

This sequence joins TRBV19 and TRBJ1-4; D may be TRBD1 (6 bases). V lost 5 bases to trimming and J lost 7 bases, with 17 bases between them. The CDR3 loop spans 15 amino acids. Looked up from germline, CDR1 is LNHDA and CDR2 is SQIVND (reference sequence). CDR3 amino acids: CASSGNGGRGEKLFF. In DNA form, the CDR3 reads TGTGCCAGTAGTGGAAATGGGGGCCGAGGTGAAAAACTGTTTTTT.

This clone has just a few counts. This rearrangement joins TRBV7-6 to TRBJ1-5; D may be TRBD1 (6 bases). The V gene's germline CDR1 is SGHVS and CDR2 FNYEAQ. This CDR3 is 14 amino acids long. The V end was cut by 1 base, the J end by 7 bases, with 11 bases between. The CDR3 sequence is CASSLVEGDQPQHF. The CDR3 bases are TGTGCCAGCAGCTTAGTTGAGGGGGACCAGCCCCAGCATTTT.

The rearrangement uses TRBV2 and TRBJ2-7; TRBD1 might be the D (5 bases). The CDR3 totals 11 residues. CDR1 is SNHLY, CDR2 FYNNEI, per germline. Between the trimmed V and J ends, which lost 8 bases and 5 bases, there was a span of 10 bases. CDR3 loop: CASAPRDEQYF. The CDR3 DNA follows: TGTGCCAGCGCCCCCAGGGACGAGCAGTACTTC.

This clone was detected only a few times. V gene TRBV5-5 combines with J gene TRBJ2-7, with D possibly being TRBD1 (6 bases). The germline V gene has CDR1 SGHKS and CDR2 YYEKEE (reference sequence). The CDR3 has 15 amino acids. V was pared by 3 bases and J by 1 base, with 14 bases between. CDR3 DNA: TGTGCCAGCAGCTCGGTGGGGGCAGATTCCTACGAGCAGTACTTC. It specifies CASSSVGADSYEQYF.

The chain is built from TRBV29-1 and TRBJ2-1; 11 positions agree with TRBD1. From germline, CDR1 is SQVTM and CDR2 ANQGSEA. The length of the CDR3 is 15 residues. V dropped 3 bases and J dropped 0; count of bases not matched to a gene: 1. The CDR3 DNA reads TGCAGCGTTGAGGGACAGGGGGGCTCCTACAATGAGCAGTTCTTC. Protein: CSVEGQGGSYNEQFF.

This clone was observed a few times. The CDR3 DNA sequence: TGTGCCAGCAGCGTCAGCGTGAACACTGAAGCTTTCTTT. This encodes CASSVSVNTEAFF. The rearrangement links TRBV9 to TRBJ1-1; D gene uncertain. The V gene lost 2 bases and the J gene lost 0 bases, with 5 bases spanning the gap. Per germline, CDR1 SGDLS and CDR2 YYNGEE. This CDR3 is 13 amino acids long.

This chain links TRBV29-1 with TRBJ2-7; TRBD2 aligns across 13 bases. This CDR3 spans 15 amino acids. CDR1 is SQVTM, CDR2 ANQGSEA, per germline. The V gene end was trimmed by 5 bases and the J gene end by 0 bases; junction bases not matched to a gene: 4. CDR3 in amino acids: CSVTGLAGTSYEQYF. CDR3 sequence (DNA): TGCAGCGTTACGGGACTAGCGGGGACCTCCTACGAGCAGTACTTC.

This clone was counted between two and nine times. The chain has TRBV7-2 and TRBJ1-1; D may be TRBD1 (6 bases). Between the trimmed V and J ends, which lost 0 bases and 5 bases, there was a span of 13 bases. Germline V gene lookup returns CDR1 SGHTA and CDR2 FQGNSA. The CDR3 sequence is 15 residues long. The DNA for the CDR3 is TGTGCCAGCAGCTTAGCCCCAGGGGTAAGGACTGAAGCTTTCTTT. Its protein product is CASSLAPGVRTEAFF.

In DNA, the CDR3 is TGTGCCAGCAGCTTAGAGGGCGGGGTAACAGATACGCAGTATTTT. Its protein product is CASSLEGGVTDTQYF. This chain links TRBV13 with TRBJ2-3, with D tentatively TRBD2 (6 bases). V gave up 1 base and J gave up 3 bases, with 11 bases separating them. In germline, CDR1 is PRHDT, CDR2 FYEKMQ (reference sequence). The CDR3 spans 15 residues.

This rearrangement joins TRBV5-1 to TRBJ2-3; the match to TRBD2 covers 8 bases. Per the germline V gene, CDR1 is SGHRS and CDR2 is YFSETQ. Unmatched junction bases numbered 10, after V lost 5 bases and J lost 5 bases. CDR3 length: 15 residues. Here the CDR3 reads CASSSQAGEIDTQYF. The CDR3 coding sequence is TGCGCCAGCAGTTCTCAAGCGGGGGAGATAGATACGCAGTATTTT.

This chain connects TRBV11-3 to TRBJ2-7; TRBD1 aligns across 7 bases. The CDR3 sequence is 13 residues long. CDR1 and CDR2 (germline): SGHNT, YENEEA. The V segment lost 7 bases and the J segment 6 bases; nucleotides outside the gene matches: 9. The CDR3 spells CASTLTGSGEQYF. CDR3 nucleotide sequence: TGTGCCAGCACCTTGACAGGGTCGGGCGAGCAGTACTTC. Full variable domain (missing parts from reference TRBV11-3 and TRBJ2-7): EAGVVQSPRYKIIEKKQPVAFWCNPISGHNTLYWYLQNLGQGPELLIRYENEEAVDDSQLPKDRFSAERLKGVDSTLKIQPAELGDSAVYLCASTLTGSGEQYFGPGTRLTVT.

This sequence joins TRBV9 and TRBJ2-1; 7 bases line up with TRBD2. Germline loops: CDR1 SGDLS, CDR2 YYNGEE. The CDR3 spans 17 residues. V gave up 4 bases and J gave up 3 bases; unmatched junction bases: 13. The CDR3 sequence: CASSPPNWRENYNEQFF. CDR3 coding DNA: TGTGCCAGCAGCCCCCCGAATTGGCGGGAGAACTACAATGAGCAGTTCTTC.

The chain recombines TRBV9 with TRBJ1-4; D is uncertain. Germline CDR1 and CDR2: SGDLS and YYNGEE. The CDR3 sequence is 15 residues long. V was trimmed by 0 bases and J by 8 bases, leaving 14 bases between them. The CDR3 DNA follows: TGTGCCAGCAGCGTAGGAATACCTCCCCAGGAAAAACTGTTTTTT. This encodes CASSVGIPPQEKLFF.